This passage covers 30 T cell receptor beta chains from one sample sequenced in a study of radiotherapy plus CTLA-4 blockade in lung cancer. Profiled with immunoSEQ multiplex PCR; TCRdb holds only in-frame clones, not every one. The sample records around 37,000 clones, 55% to 80% being singletons. The sequencing used peripheral blood, collected from a patient treated with radiotherapy plus ipilimumab. The source is a human donor with non-small cell lung cancer who had stable disease on radiotherapy plus ipilimumab.

The DNA for the CDR3 is TGCGCCAGCAGCTCGCGGCGATGGGGGGGGGAAGAGACCCAGTACTTC. It translates to CASSSRRWGGEETQYF. This chain links TRBV5-1 with TRBJ2-5; TRBD2 agrees at 7 bases. J lost 3 bases, V lost 3 bases, and 11 bases had no gene match. The CDR3 has 16 amino acids. CDR1 and CDR2 (germline): SGHRS, YFSETQ.

This sequence joins TRBV7-8 and TRBJ1-1, with 7 bases lining up with TRBD1. J gave up 4 bases and V 6 bases, and 11 bases lay outside the gene matches. Germline V gene lookup returns CDR1 SGHVS and CDR2 FQNEAQ. The length of the CDR3 is 15 residues. The CDR3 bases are TGTGCCAGCAGAAAACAGGGGACGTCGAGCACTGAAGCTTTCTTT. The encoded protein is CASRKQGTSSTEAFF.

The count of this clone is one. The chain combines TRBV7-2 with TRBJ2-3, with TRBD2 matching 7 bases. After removal of 5 bases from V and 6 bases from J, the junction contained 8 bases not matched to a gene. CDR3 length: 14 amino acids. Per germline, CDR1 SGHTA and CDR2 FQGNSA. CDR3 sequence reads: CASSLRTRKDTQYF. DNA for the CDR3: TGTGCCAGCAGCCTTCGGACTAGAAAGGATACGCAGTATTTT.

This clone was observed a few times. This chain joins TRBV6-1 and TRBJ2-6, with D possibly matching TRBD1 (5 bases). This CDR3 has 18 residues. The germline V gene encodes CDR1 MNHNS and CDR2 SASEGT. V lost 4 bases and J lost 5, with 21 bases in between. CDR3 nucleotide sequence: TGTGCCAGCAGTGTTGAAACAGGTGGGCAAAGTCGGGCCAACGTCCTGACTTTC. This codes for CASSVETGGQSRANVLTF.

The chain uses TRBV7-2 and TRBJ1-6; 9 nucleotides agree with TRBD1. The CDR3 loop spans 15 amino acids. V lost 2 bases and J lost 7; bases outside the gene matches: 3. Germline loops: CDR1 SGHTA, CDR2 FQGNSA. This CDR3 reads CASSLTGGWNSPLHF. As DNA, the CDR3 is TGTGCCAGCAGCTTAACAGGGGGCTGGAATTCACCCCTCCACTTT.

The genes are TRBV9 and TRBJ1-6; D unclear. Looked up from germline, CDR1 is SGDLS and CDR2 is YYNGEE. The length of the CDR3 is 15 residues. V was trimmed by 5 bases and J by 8 bases, leaving 17 bases between them. The CDR3: CASRSEQISDSPLHF. CDR3 nucleotides: TGTGCCAGCAGGAGTGAACAGATTTCCGATTCACCCCTCCACTTT.

The chain carries TRBV9 and TRBJ1-2; D might be TRBD1 (5 bases). The CDR3 covers 16 residues. Looked up from germline, CDR1 is SGDLS and CDR2 is YYNGEE. V was pared by 4 bases and J by 4 bases, with 20 bases between. The CDR3 DNA sequence: TGTGCCAGCAGCCTTACGAACGGGGGTGAGGGCTATGGCTACACCTTC. Translated, it gives CASSLTNGGEGYGYTF.

The rearrangement uses TRBV29-1 and TRBJ1-4, with 8 nucleotides matching TRBD1. Germline V gene data show CDR1 as SQVTM and CDR2 as ANQGSEA. The junction had 3 bases not matched to a gene; V was cut back by 6 bases and J by 6 bases. The CDR3 consists of 12 residues. Here the CDR3 DNA reads TGCAGCGTACAGGGGGGGGATGAAAAACTGTTTTTT. It yields the protein CSVQGGDEKLFF.

V gene TRBV5-1 combines with J gene TRBJ2-3, with 11 bases matching TRBD2. Germline V CDR1 and CDR2: SGHRS, YFSETQ. The J segment lost 8 bases and the V segment lost 0 bases, leaving 8 bases of the junction unmatched. This CDR3 comprises 16 residues. The CDR3 DNA reads as TGCGCCAGCAGCTTGGGGCTAGCGGGGGGTGTCACTACGCAGTATTTT. This translates into CASSLGLAGGVTTQYF.

The chain joins TRBV5-1 to TRBJ2-7; D is possibly TRBD2 (5 bases). Germline V gene sequence: CDR1 SGHRS, CDR2 YFSETQ. Trimming removed 4 bases at V and 3 bases at J, with 11 bases between. The CDR3 is 13 residues long. DNA for the CDR3: TGCGCCAGCAGCCGGGGAGAAGGCTACGAGCAGTACTTC. Amino acid sequence: CASSRGEGYEQYF.

This clone turned up a few times. The V gene is TRBV6-6, the J gene TRBJ1-5; 9 bases map to TRBD1. The germline V gene encodes CDR1 MNHNY and CDR2 SVGAGI (reference sequence). Trimming at V came to 6 bases and at J to 9 bases, leaving 9 bases not matched to a gene. The CDR3 totals 14 residues. The CDR3 region is CASRPGTGISPQHF. DNA for the CDR3: TGTGCCAGCAGGCCCGGGACAGGGATATCGCCCCAGCATTTT.

This clone was counted once. V gene TRBV25-1 combines with J gene TRBJ1-1; no clear D gene. This CDR3 has 14 residues. Germline V gives CDR1 MGHDK, CDR2 SYGVNS. Trimming cost V 5 bases and J 4 bases, with 14 bases left between them. CDR3 in DNA: TGTGCCAGCAGTTTGAGTGGTACAGTCACTGAAGCTTTCTTT. This sequence encodes CASSLSGTVTEAFF.

The sample holds many counts of this clone. The genes are TRBV6-5 and TRBJ1-4; D gene ambiguous. CDR1 and CDR2 (germline): MNHEY, SVGAGI. The CDR3 sequence is 15 residues long. V lost 0 bases to trimming and J lost 8 bases, with 13 bases between them. Here the CDR3 reads CASSYSGFPREKLFF. CDR3 bases: TGTGCCAGCAGTTACTCAGGATTCCCCAGGGAAAAACTGTTTTTT.

This rearrangement joins TRBV5-1 to TRBJ2-7, with 11 bases aligning to TRBD2. Germline V lookup: CDR1 SGHRS, CDR2 YFSETQ. The CDR3 runs 13 residues. V lost 5 bases, J lost 5 bases, and 3 bases stayed unmatched. The CDR3 here is CASSLTSGNEQYF. In nucleotides, the CDR3 is TGCGCCAGCAGTTTGACTAGCGGGAACGAGCAGTACTTC. Full variable domain (outside the CDR3, taken from reference TRBV5-1 and TRBJ2-7): KAGVTQTPRYLIKTRGQQVTLSCSPISGHRSVSWYQQTPGQGLQFLFEYFSETQRNKGNFPGRFSGRQFSNSRSEMNVSTLELGDSALYLCASSLTSGNEQYFGPGTRLTVT.

The rearrangement uses TRBV5-1 and TRBJ2-3; possibly TRBD1 for D (6 bases). V lost 4 bases and J 2 bases, leaving 11 bases between the germline ends. CDR3 length equals 14 residues. From germline, CDR1 is SGHRS and CDR2 YFSETQ. CDR3 DNA sequence: TGCGCCAGCAGCCAGGGGATTCTCACAGATACGCAGTATTTT. It yields the protein CASSQGILTDTQYF.

V is TRBV21-1 and J is TRBJ1-6; the table names TRBD1, a call not compared with the DNA. TRBV21-1 is a known pseudogene. This CDR3 is built from 15 residues. The CDR3 loop is CASSDRDREHSPLHF. The CDR3 region has the DNA TGTGCCAGCAGCGACCGGGACAGGGAACACTCACCCCTCCACTTT.

The J gene is TRBJ1-4, the V gene TRBV29-1; D may be TRBD1 (5 bases). The length of the CDR3 is 12 residues. Germline CDR1 and CDR2: SQVTM and ANQGSEA. V was pared by 5 bases and J by 9 bases, with 13 bases between. Written as DNA, the CDR3 is TGCAGCGTTACCCAGGGTCTGCAAAAACTGTTTTTT. It encodes CSVTQGLQKLFF.

The genes are TRBV7-9 and TRBJ2-2; no reliable D call. The CDR3 extends over 14 amino acids. V was cut by 3 bases and J by 3 bases, with 8 bases left in between. The germline CDR1 and CDR2 sequences are SEHNR and FQNEAQ (reference sequence). The DNA of the CDR3 is TGTGCCAGCAGCTTGCAGAGGTACACCGGGGAGCTGTTTTTT. As protein: CASSLQRYTGELFF.

The genes are TRBV30 and TRBJ1-6; 7 bases agree with TRBD1. Germline CDR1 is GTSNPN and CDR2 is SVGIG (reference sequence). CDR3 length: 16 amino acids. The V segment lost 2 bases and the J segment 5 bases; nucleotides outside the gene matches: 9. CDR3 region: CAWSSPGRGHNSPLHF. In DNA, the CDR3 is TGTGCCTGGAGTTCGCCCGGAAGGGGGCATAATTCACCCCTCCACTTT.

The chain carries TRBV29-1 and TRBJ2-2; D is perhaps TRBD1 (6 bases). The CDR3 runs 15 residues. Germline lookup yields CDR1 SQVTM and CDR2 ANQGSEA. Trimming pared 8 bases from V and 1 base from J, leaving 17 bases between. The CDR3 region is CSTRVEDRNTGELFF. CDR3 DNA sequence: TGCAGCACGAGAGTTGAGGACAGGAACACCGGGGAGCTGTTTTTT.

The chain joins TRBV11-1 to TRBJ2-2; D remains unclear. In germline, CDR1 is SGHAT, CDR2 FQDESV (reference sequence). V was trimmed by 5 bases and J by 6 bases, leaving 10 bases between them. The CDR3 sequence is 13 residues long. As DNA, the CDR3 is TGTGCCAGCAGCCTACTATCCGCCGGGGAGCTGTTTTTT. The encoded protein is CASSLLSAGELFF. The whole variable domain, filled in from reference TRBV11-1 and TRBJ2-2, reads EAEVAQSPRYKITEKSQAVAFWCDPISGHATLYWYRQILGQGPELLVQFQDESVVDDSQLPKDRFSAERLKGVDSTLKIQPAELGDSAMYLCASSLLSAGELFFGEGSRLTVL.

The chain joins TRBV4-2 to TRBJ1-5, with TRBD1 matching over 10 bases. Germline-derived CDR1 and CDR2 are LGHNA and YNFKEQ. This CDR3 has 16 residues. Trimming took 4 bases from V and 4 from J; bases not matched to a gene: 7. The CDR3 loop reads CASSRIEGQGNQPQHF. In nucleotides, the CDR3 is TGTGCCAGCAGCCGCATTGAGGGACAGGGGAATCAGCCCCAGCATTTT.

This clone was recorded a few times. This chain connects TRBV7-2 to TRBJ1-2; maybe TRBD1 (5 bases). The ends were cut back, 2 bases at V and 8 bases at J, with 24 bases in the middle. This CDR3 contains 17 residues. Germline lookup yields CDR1 SGHTA and CDR2 FQGNSA. The CDR3 region is CASSLSPGGERLRGYTF. CDR3 coding DNA: TGTGCCAGCAGCTTAAGCCCGGGGGGGGAACGCCTTCGCGGCTACACCTTC. Based on the CDR3 plus reference TRBV7-2 and TRBJ1-2, the full variable domain is GAGVSQSPSNKVTEKGKDVELRCDPISGHTALYWYRQSLGQGLEFLIYFQGNSAPDKSGLPSDRFSAERTGGSVSTLTIQRTQQEDSAVYLCASSLSPGGERLRGYTFGSGTRLTVV.

This clone was observed once. J is TRBJ1-2 and V is TRBV2, with D perhaps TRBD1 (5 bases). Germline V gene sequence: CDR1 SNHLY, CDR2 FYNNEI. Between the trimmed V and J ends, which lost 3 bases and 6 bases, there was a span of 20 bases. CDR3 length equals 16 residues. CDR3 region: CASSDSRRQRGDGYTF. The CDR3 DNA reads TGTGCCAGCAGTGATTCCCGACGACAGCGGGGGGATGGCTACACCTTC.

A remark on this clone: The same CDR3 can be traced to other DNA sequences in this sample. This rearrangement joins TRBV18 to TRBJ1-1; TRBD1 matches at 8 bases. The ends lost 2 bases at V and 1 base at J; junction bases unmatched: 3. The CDR3 consists of 15 residues. Germline CDR1 is KGHSH and CDR2 is LQKENI. CDR3 sequence reads: CASSPSGQGNTEAFF. CDR3 sequence (DNA): TGTGCCAGCTCACCATCAGGACAGGGGAACACTGAAGCTTTCTTT.

Here the CDR3 reads CASSYTGGGTEAFF. DNA for the CDR3: TGTGCCAGCAGCTACACAGGGGGCGGGACTGAAGCTTTCTTT. The chain combines TRBV7-2 with TRBJ1-1, with 9 bases aligning to TRBD1. This CDR3 contains 14 residues. The J segment lost 5 bases and the V segment lost 4 bases, leaving 5 bases of the junction unmatched. Germline loops: CDR1 SGHTA, CDR2 FQGNSA.

The chain combines TRBV10-3 with TRBJ1-2; D call uncertain. CDR1 and CDR2 (germline): ENHRY, SYGVKD. CDR3 length: 13 residues. V was clipped by 6 bases and J by 1 base, with 9 bases between them. CDR3 in amino acids: CAISSTDNYGYTF. For the CDR3, the DNA is TGTGCCATCAGCTCCACAGATAACTATGGCTACACCTTC.

The chain combines TRBV29-1 with TRBJ2-7, with 9 bases aligning to TRBD2. This CDR3 comprises 15 residues. In germline, CDR1 is SQVTM, CDR2 ANQGSEA. The J segment lost 3 bases and the V segment lost 6 bases, leaving 12 bases of the junction unmatched. CDR3 in amino acids: CSVRGSGGQGYEQYF. The CDR3 bases are TGCAGCGTCCGAGGGAGCGGGGGGCAAGGCTACGAGCAGTACTTC.

The CDR3 loop reads CASSSGTGTYGYTF. The CDR3 DNA reads TGTGCCAGCAGCTCCGGGACAGGAACCTATGGCTACACCTTC. This chain joins TRBV7-9 and TRBJ1-2, with 8 bases matching TRBD1. Germline loops: CDR1 SEHNR, CDR2 FQNEAQ (reference sequence). This CDR3 is built from 14 residues. Unmatched junction bases numbered 5, after V lost 4 bases and J lost 4 bases.

The table lists this clone with a few counts. The rearrangement joins TRBV5-1 to TRBJ1-2; the match to TRBD1 covers 7 bases. The CDR3 is 14 residues long. Trimming at V came to 0 bases and at J to 7 bases, leaving 6 bases not matched to a gene. CDR1 SGHRS and CDR2 YFSETQ come from the germline V gene. CDR3 DNA sequence: TGCGCCAGCAGCTTGGACAGGGGAATACCTGGCTACACCTTC. This encodes CASSLDRGIPGYTF.